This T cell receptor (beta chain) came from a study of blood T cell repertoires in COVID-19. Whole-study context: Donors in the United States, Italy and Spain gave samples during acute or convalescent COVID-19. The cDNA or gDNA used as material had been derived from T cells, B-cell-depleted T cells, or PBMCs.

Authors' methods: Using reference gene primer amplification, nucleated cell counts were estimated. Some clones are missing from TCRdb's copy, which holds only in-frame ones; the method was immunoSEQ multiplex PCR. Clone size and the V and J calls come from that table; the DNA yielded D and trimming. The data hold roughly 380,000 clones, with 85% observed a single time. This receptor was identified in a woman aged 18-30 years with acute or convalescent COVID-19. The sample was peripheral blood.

CDR3 sequence reads: CASSIRSFGDRDSIHNQPQHF. The CDR3 DNA reads TGTGCCAGTAGTATAAGGAGCTTCGGGGACAGGGACTCGATTCACAATCAGCCCCAGCATTTT. This chain uses TRBV19 with TRBJ1-5; 9 bases fit TRBD1. Germline V CDR1 and CDR2: LNHDA, SQIVND (reference sequence). V was pared by 2 bases and J by 3 bases, with 20 bases of the junction left unmatched. CDR3 size: 21 residues.